This T cell receptor beta chain was captured in a study of T cells expressing NK-cell markers (dated by TCRdb to 2018 to 2021). Turning to the overall study: Seven to nine donors provided sorted CD3+CD56+NKG2C+, CD3+CD56+NKG2C- and CD3+CD56-NKG2C+ T-cell subsets, whose TCR beta-chain repertoires were profiled. Of the eight sequenced donors, seven were found to be HCMV-seropositive and one was found to be HCMV-seronegative. Randomly selected healthy volunteers, three men and five women, were used as the eight sequenced donors. The libraries were sequenced on Illumina HiSeq 2000/2500, MiSeq or NextSeq, producing 2 x 150 bp reads.

HCMV serostatus was determined by detecting HCMV-specific IgG in serum with a commercial ELISA kit. Ficoll density gradient centrifugation was used to isolate peripheral blood mononuclear cells from blood. Note on this clonotype: Its antigen is still unknown.

The sequencing machine was an Illumina HiSeq 2000. TCR beta cDNA libraries were prepared using 5'RACE template switching, which introduced a universal primer site and unique molecular identifiers. cDNA synthesis was primed from the TCR beta constant segment and was followed by two successive PCR amplification steps. The original methods were these. MIGEC handled demultiplexing of the reads and grouping by UMI, while MiTCR was used to assemble and quantify clonotypes. Only TCR cDNA sequences supported by at least two reads were kept to exclude erroneous sequences. Downstream repertoire analysis used the tcR package, and clonotypes were matched across fractions by CDR3 nucleotide sequence plus V segment. VDJmatch was used to annotate antigen specificity against VDJdb, with one amino acid substitution in CDR3 allowed. With the reads reprocessed by TCRdb, a single entry stands for each CDR3 protein sequence and no DNA is reported. None of the V and J calls come from the authors' own analysis; TCRdb made them. This sample's records show 500,000 to 600,000 distinct CDR3 sequences. The ten top clones hold 3.5% to 4.5% of the sample.

Beyond this particular receptor, the publication reports: Whether the expanded NKG2C-expressing T cell clones were specific for HCMV antigens was left unclear. In roughly six donors, the dominant CD3+CD56+NKG2C+ clonotypes were among the top 10 CD8+ clonotypes and accounted for roughly 1.0-8% of CD8+ T cells. Those dominant clonotypes were again the most abundant among CD3+CD56-NKG2C+ cells in several donors, at about 25-65%.

Taken from the germline V gene (reference sequence), the CDR1 and CDR2 loops are DFQATT and SNEGSKA. There are 14 amino acids in the CDR3, from cysteine to phenylalanine inclusive. No DNA was logged. The sequence is built from TRBV20-1 and TRBJ2-1; TCRdb selects TRBD1, and the lack of DNA leaves this call unchecked. The receptor comes from a young man in good health. Donor details come from another sample of the same person, matched by shared clones. The sequenced material came from blood T cells: a sorted CD56 or NKG2C T cell subset, CD4+ or CD8+ T cells, or bulk PBMC T cells (not recorded which). The CDR3 loop reads CSGLVRGTNNEQFF.